One sample yielded the 17 T cell receptor beta chains listed below, sequenced in a study of cytomegalovirus exposure and HLA in healthy donors. The table came from immunoSEQ multiplex PCR; TCRdb's copy has only in-frame clones and leaves some out. Of hundreds of thousands of clones in the sample, around four fifths were seen once. The sequencing input was PBMCs. The source is a woman aged 18 to 35 in good health and CMV-seronegative.

The rearrangement joins TRBV6-1 to TRBJ2-7; TRBD1 matches 9 bases. The trim removed 7 bases at V and 6 bases at J, leaving 10 bases unmatched. CDR3 size: 14 residues. Germline CDR1 and CDR2: MNHNS and SASEGT. DNA of the CDR3: TGTGCCAGCACCCTAAGGGGGACAGGGTCCGAGCAGTACTTC. Translation: CASTLRGTGSEQYF.

V gene TRBV6-5 combines with J gene TRBJ1-3; D perhaps matches TRBD1 (5 bases). Germline lookup yields CDR1 MNHEY and CDR2 SVGAGI. CDR3 length: 13 residues. With 6 bases removed from V and 3 bases from J, the gap between germline ends came to 9 bases. The CDR3 DNA reads as TGTGCCAGCAGCAGGGAATTTGGAAACACCATATATTTT. It is translated as CASSREFGNTIYF.

This chain connects TRBV6-1 to TRBJ2-7; D is possibly TRBD1 (5 bases). Germline-derived CDR1 and CDR2 are MNHNS and SASEGT. The CDR3 extends over 13 amino acids. V was trimmed by 6 bases and J by 3 bases, leaving 12 bases between them. The CDR3 reads CASRTDRIYEQYF. DNA of the CDR3: TGTGCCAGCAGGACAGACAGAATCTACGAGCAGTACTTC.

A single count supports this clone. This rearrangement joins TRBV19 to TRBJ1-2; D not certain. V was trimmed by 0 bases and J by 7 bases, leaving 18 bases between them. The CDR3 runs 16 residues. CDR1 is LNHDA and CDR2 is SQIVND in the germline V gene (reference sequence). CDR3 sequence reads: CASSIDWARNQRGYTF. CDR3 bases: TGTGCCAGTAGTATAGATTGGGCACGAAACCAACGTGGCTACACCTTC. The full variable domain, completed using reference TRBV19 and TRBJ1-2, is DGGITQSPKYLFRKEGQNVTLSCEQNLNHDAMYWYRQDPGQGLRLIYYSQIVNDFQKGDIAEGYSVSREKKESFPLTVTSAQKNPTAFYLCASSIDWARNQRGYTFGSGTRLTVV.

This chain connects TRBV2 to TRBJ2-5, with 7 bases that match TRBD2. Germline CDR1 and CDR2: SNHLY and FYNNEI. The V and J ends lost 6 bases and 4 bases, in that order; junction bases with no gene match: 8. There are 14 residues in the CDR3. Written as DNA, the CDR3 is TGTGCCAGCAGGGACACCGGGAGGTTAGAGACCCAGTACTTC. It codes for CASRDTGRLETQYF.

This chain connects TRBV7-7 to TRBJ2-7; D may be TRBD1 (7 bases). Germline-derived CDR1 and CDR2 are SSHAT and FNYEAQ (reference sequence). Trimming took 5 bases from V and 5 from J, leaving 13 bases between them. The CDR3 covers 13 residues. The DNA of the CDR3 is TGTGCCAGCAGCGCGGGACAGAACCACGAGCAGTACTTC. Translating it yields CASSAGQNHEQYF.

The rearrangement links TRBV28 to TRBJ2-7; the match to TRBD2 covers 12 bases. The CDR3 spans 16 residues. The germline gives CDR1 MDHEN, CDR2 SYDVKM. Trimming removed 4 bases from V and 5 bases from J; junction bases left unmatched: 9. CDR3 region: CASSSASGRAPHEQYF. The CDR3 nucleotides read TGTGCCAGCAGTTCTGCTAGCGGGAGGGCCCCCCACGAGCAGTACTTC.

There are a few counts of this clone. This chain connects TRBV7-3 to TRBJ2-3, with 10 bases that match TRBD2. V was pared by 6 bases and J by 3 bases, with 6 bases of the junction left unmatched. The CDR3 runs 15 residues. Germline V gene sequence: CDR1 SGHTA, CDR2 FQGTGA. CDR3 sequence: CASSPGLAATDTQYF. In DNA, the CDR3 is TGTGCCAGCAGTCCCGGACTAGCGGCAACAGATACGCAGTATTTT.

V and J are TRBV7-6 and TRBJ2-5; D is ambiguous. Trimming removed 5 bases at V and 1 base at J, with 8 bases between. This CDR3 comprises 13 residues. Germline CDR1 and CDR2: SGHVS and FNYEAQ. CDR3 sequence reads: CASSPGIQETQYF. The CDR3 nucleotides are TGTGCCAGCAGCCCAGGAATCCAAGAGACCCAGTACTTC.

The chain carries TRBV6-1 and TRBJ2-7, with 9 bases matching TRBD1. The CDR3 length is 14 residues. J gave up 2 bases and V 7 bases, and 6 bases lay outside the gene matches. Germline lookup yields CDR1 MNHNS and CDR2 SASEGT. Here the CDR3 DNA reads TGTGCCAGCACTACCGGGACAGGGACCTACGAGCAGTACTTC. This gives the protein CASTTGTGTYEQYF.

The V and J genes are TRBV6-5 and TRBJ1-1; possibly TRBD1 for D (5 bases). Trimming took off 2 bases at V and 4 bases at J, with 5 bases between the two ends. This CDR3 has 12 residues. Germline V gene sequence: CDR1 MNHEY, CDR2 SVGAGI. CDR3 bases: TGTGCCAGCAGTTACGACAGCACTGAAGCTTTCTTT. This codes for CASSYDSTEAFF.

As for this clone: The sample holds other DNA sequences that translate to the same CDR3. This chain connects TRBV5-1 to TRBJ1-1, with a possible D match to TRBD1 (6 bases). Trimming removed 5 bases from V and 1 base from J, with 12 bases in between. CDR3 length: 14 residues. Germline V lookup: CDR1 SGHRS, CDR2 YFSETQ. The CDR3 protein is CASSSTGSNTEAFF. Written as DNA, the CDR3 is TGCGCCAGCAGTTCCACAGGGTCGAACACTGAAGCTTTCTTT.

The J gene is TRBJ2-1, the V gene TRBV5-1; the match to TRBD1 covers 11 bases. The V segment lost 5 bases and the J segment 10 bases; nucleotides outside the gene matches: 14. Germline lookup yields CDR1 SGHRS and CDR2 YFSETQ. This CDR3 is built from 16 residues. As DNA, the CDR3 is TGCGCCAGCAGTTACAGGACAGGGGGCAAACTAACGGAGCAGTTCTTC. It codes for CASSYRTGGKLTEQFF.

This chain connects TRBV18 to TRBJ1-5; the D is unclear. Trimming pared 4 bases from V and 1 base from J, leaving 8 bases between. Germline CDR1 KGHSH, CDR2 LQKENI. The CDR3 covers 14 residues. CDR3 nucleotide sequence: TGTGCCAGCTCACTAGGACGAAGCAATCAGCCCCAGCATTTT. It encodes CASSLGRSNQPQHF. Supplemented by reference TRBV18 and TRBJ1-5, the full variable domain reads NAGVMQNPRHLVRRRGQEARLRCSPMKGHSHVYWYRQLPEEGLKFMVYLQKENIIDESGMPKERFSAEFPKEGPSILRIQQVVRGDSAAYFCASSLGRSNQPQHFGDGTRLSIL.

This clone was counted once. The chain couples TRBV18 to TRBJ2-7; 8 bases map to TRBD2. V shed 1 base, J shed 2 bases, and the junction held 1 base outside the gene matches. The CDR3 consists of 14 residues. Germline V gives CDR1 KGHSH, CDR2 LQKENI. The CDR3 protein is CASSPRSGAYEQYF. DNA of the CDR3: TGTGCCAGCTCACCACGTAGCGGGGCCTACGAGCAGTACTTC.

The chain employs TRBV14 and TRBJ1-2, with D uncertain. This CDR3 comprises 12 residues. The germline gives CDR1 SGHDN, CDR2 FVKESK. V was shortened by 0 bases and J by 8 bases, with 7 bases between the two germline ends. CDR3 loop: CASSQDGGGYTF. The CDR3 DNA reads as TGTGCCAGCAGCCAAGATGGAGGGGGCTACACCTTC.

The rearrangement uses TRBV27 and TRBJ2-3; 11 nucleotides agree with TRBD2. The length of the CDR3 is 16 residues. Germline lookup yields CDR1 MNHEY and CDR2 SMNVEV (reference sequence). After removal of 6 bases from V and 2 bases from J, the junction contained 7 bases not matched to a gene. The chain's CDR3 is CASSRTSGRPTDTQYF. CDR3 bases: TGTGCCAGCAGCCGCACTAGCGGGAGACCCACAGATACGCAGTATTTT.